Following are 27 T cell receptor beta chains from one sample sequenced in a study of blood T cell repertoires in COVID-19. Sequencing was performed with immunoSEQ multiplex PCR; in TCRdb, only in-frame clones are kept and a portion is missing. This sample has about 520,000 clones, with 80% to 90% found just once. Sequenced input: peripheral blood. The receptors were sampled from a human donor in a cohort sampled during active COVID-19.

CDR3 DNA sequence: TGTGCCAGCATCGGACTAGCGGAAAGCTCCTACGAGCAGTACTTC. This codes for CASIGLAESSYEQYF. This chain links TRBV2 with TRBJ2-7, with 10 bases identical to TRBD2. The CDR3 is 15 amino acids. The V and J ends lost 7 bases and 0 bases, in that order; junction bases with no gene match: 6. The germline V gene encodes CDR1 SNHLY and CDR2 FYNNEI.

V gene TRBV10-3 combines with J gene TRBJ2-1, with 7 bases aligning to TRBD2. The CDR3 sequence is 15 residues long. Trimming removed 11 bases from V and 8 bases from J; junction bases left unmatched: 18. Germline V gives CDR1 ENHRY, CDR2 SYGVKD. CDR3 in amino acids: CASAVGGGFEDEQFF. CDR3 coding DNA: TGTGCCTCCGCAGTTGGGGGGGGTTTCGAAGATGAGCAGTTCTTC.

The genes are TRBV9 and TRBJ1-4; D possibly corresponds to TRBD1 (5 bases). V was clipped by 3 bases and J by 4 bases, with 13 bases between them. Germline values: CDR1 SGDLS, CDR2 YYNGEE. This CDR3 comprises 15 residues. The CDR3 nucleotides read TGTGCCAGCAGCGCGGGGGGAGAAGGTAATGAAAAACTGTTTTTT. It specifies CASSAGGEGNEKLFF.

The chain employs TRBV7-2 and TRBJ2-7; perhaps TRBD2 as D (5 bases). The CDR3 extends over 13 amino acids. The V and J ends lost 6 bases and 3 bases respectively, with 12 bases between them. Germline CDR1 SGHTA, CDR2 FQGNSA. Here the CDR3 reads CASRAGNIYEQYF. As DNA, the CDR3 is TGTGCCAGCAGGGCCGGGAATATCTACGAGCAGTACTTC.

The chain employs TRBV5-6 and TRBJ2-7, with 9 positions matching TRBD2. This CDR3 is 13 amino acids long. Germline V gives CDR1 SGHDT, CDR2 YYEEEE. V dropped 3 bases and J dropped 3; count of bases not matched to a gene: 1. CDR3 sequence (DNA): TGTGCCAGCAGCTCGACTAGCGGCTACGAGCAGTACTTC. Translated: CASSSTSGYEQYF.

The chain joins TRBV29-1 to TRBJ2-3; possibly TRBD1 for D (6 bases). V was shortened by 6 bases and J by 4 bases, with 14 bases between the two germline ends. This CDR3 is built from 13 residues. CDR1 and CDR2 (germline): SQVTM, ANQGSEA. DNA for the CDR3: TGCAGCGTCGTACAGGGTTTGGCAGATACGCAGTATTTT. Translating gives CSVVQGLADTQYF.

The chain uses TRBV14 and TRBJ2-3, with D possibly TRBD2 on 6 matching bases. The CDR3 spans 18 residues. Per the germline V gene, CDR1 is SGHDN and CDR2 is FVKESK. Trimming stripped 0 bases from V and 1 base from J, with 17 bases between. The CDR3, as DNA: TGTGCCAGCAGCCAAGAAGAATTTGACTTAGCGGGCACAGATACGCAGTATTTT. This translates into CASSQEEFDLAGTDTQYF.

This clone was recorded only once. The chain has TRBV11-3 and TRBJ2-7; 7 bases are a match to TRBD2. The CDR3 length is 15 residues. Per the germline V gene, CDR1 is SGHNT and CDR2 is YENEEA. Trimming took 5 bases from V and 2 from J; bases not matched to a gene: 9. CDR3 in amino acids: CASSPSGDGAYEQYF. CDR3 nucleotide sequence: TGTGCCAGCAGCCCCAGCGGGGATGGAGCCTACGAGCAGTACTTC.

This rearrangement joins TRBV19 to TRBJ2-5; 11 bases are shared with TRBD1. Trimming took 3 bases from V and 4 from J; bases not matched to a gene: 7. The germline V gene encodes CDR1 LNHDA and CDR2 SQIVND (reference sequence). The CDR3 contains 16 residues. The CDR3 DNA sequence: TGTGCCAGTAGTATTGGGACAGGGGGAGAGATAGAGACCCAGTACTTC. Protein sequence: CASSIGTGGEIETQYF.

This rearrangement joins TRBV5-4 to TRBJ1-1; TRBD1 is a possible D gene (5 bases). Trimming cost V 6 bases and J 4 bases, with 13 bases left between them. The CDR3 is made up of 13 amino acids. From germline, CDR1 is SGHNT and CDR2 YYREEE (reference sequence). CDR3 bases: TGTGCCAGCACCTCAGGGTCGAGCACTGAAGCTTTCTTT. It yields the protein CASTSGSSTEAFF.

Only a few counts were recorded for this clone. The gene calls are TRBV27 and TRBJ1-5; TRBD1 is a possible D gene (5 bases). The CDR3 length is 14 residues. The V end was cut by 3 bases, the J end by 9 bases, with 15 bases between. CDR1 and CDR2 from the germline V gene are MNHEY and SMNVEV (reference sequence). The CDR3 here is CASSFGREVGPQHF. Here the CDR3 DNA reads TGTGCCAGCAGTTTTGGCAGGGAAGTCGGGCCCCAGCATTTT.

The CDR3 loop is CASSNYRGLSGNTIYF. CDR3 DNA: TGTGCCAGCAGTAACTACAGGGGCCTCTCTGGAAACACCATATATTTT. The chain couples TRBV28 to TRBJ1-3; 7 bases match TRBD1. V trimming: 5 bases; J trimming: 0 bases; junction bases outside the gene matches: 7. Per the germline V gene, CDR1 is MDHEN and CDR2 is SYDVKM. The CDR3 contains 16 residues. Using reference TRBV28 and TRBJ1-3 for the parts outside the CDR3, the full variable domain is DVKVTQSSRYLVKRTGEKVFLECVQDMDHENMFWYRQDPGLGLRLIYFSYDVKMKEKGDIPEGYSVSREKKERFSLILESASTNQTSMYLCASSNYRGLSGNTIYFGEGSWLTVV.

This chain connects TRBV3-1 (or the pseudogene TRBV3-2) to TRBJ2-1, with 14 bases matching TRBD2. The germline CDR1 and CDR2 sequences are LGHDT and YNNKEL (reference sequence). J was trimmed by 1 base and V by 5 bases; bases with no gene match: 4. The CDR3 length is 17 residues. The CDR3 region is CASSGRTSGRSYNEQFF. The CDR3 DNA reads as TGTGCCAGCAGCGGGCGGACTAGCGGGAGGTCCTACAATGAGCAGTTCTTC.

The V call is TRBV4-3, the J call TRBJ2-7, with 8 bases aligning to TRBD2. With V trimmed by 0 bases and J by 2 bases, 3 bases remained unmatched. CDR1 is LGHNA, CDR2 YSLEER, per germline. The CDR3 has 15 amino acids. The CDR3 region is CASSQERGRPYEQYF. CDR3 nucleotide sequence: TGCGCCAGCAGCCAAGAACGCGGGAGGCCCTACGAGCAGTACTTC.

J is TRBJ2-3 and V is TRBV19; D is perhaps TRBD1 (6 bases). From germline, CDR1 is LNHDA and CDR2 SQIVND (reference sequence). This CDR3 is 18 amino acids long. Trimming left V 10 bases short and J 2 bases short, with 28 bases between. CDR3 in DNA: TGTGCCACTACCCCCGGCAGGGGCCATCCCAATATCACAGATACGCAGTATTTT. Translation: CATTPGRGHPNITDTQYF.

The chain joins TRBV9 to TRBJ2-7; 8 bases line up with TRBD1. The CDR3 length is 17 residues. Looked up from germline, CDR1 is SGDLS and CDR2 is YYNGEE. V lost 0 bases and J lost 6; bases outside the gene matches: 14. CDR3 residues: CASSVAGPGFTGGEQYF. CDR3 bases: TGTGCCAGCAGCGTAGCCGGCCCGGGGTTCACAGGGGGCGAGCAGTACTTC.

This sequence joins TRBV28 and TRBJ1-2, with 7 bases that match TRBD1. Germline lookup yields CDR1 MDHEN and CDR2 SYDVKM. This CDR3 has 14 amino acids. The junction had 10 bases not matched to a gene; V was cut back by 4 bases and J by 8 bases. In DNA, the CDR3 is TGTGCCAGCAGTTCTTTTAGGGGGCTGGGGGGCTACACCTTC. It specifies CASSSFRGLGGYTF.

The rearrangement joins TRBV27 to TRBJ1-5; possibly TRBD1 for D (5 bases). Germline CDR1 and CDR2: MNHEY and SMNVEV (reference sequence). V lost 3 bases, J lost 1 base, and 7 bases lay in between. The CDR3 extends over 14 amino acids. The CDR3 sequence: CASSLTASNQPQHF. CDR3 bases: TGTGCCAGCAGTTTGACAGCCAGCAATCAGCCCCAGCATTTT.

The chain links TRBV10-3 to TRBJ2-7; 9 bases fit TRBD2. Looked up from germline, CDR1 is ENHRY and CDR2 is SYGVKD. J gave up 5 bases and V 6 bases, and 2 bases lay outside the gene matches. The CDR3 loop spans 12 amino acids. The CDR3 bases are TGTGCCATCAGGTCTAGCGGGAACGAGCAGTACTTC. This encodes CAIRSSGNEQYF.

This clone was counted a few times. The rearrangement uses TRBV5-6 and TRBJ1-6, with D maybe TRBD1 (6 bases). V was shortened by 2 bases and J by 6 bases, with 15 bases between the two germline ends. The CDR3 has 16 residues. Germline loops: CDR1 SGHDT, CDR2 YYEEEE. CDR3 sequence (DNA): TGTGCCAGCAGCTTTAATTCCCGACAGGCTAATTCACCCCTCCACTTT. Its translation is CASSFNSRQANSPLHF.

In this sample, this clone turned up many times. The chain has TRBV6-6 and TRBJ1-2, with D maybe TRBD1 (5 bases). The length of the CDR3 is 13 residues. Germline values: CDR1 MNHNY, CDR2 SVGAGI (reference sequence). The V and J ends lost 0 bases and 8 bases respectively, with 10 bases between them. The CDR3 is CASSYSGAGGYTF. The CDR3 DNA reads TGTGCCAGCAGTTACTCAGGGGCAGGGGGCTACACCTTC.

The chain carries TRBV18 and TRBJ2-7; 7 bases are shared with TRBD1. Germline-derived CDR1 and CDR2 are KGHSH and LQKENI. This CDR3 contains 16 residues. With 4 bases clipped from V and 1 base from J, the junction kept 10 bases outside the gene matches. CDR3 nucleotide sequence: TGTGCCAGCTCACAGAATACAGGGGCGATATCCTACGAGCAGTACTTC. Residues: CASSQNTGAISYEQYF.

The CDR3 DNA sequence: TGTGCCAGCAGCTTAGGGTGGGCAGGGGGCACGTACGAGCAGTACTTC. Translated, it gives CASSLGWAGGTYEQYF. This chain joins TRBV7-2 and TRBJ2-7; 8 bases align to TRBD1. CDR1 and CDR2 (germline): SGHTA, FQGNSA. Losses at the gene ends were 1 base for V and 4 bases for J; bases not matched to a gene: 9. This CDR3 contains 16 residues. Drawing the rest from reference TRBV7-2 and TRBJ2-7, the complete variable domain is GAGVSQSPSNKVTEKGKDVELRCDPISGHTALYWYRQSLGQGLEFLIYFQGNSAPDKSGLPSDRFSAERTGGSVSTLTIQRTQQEDSAVYLCASSLGWAGGTYEQYFGPGTRLTVT.

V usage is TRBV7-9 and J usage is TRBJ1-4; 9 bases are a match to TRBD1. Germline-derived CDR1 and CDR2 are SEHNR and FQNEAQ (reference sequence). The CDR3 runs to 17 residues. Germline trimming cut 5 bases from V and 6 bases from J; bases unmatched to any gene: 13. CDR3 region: CASSPERDRVVDEKLFF. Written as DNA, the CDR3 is TGTGCCAGCAGCCCAGAGCGGGACAGGGTCGTTGATGAAAAACTGTTTTTT.

The CDR3 loop is CASSFIGTGGRNSPLHF. CDR3 sequence (DNA): TGTGCCAGCAGTTTCATCGGGACAGGGGGCAGGAATTCACCCCTCCACTTT. The gene calls are TRBV28 and TRBJ1-6; TRBD1 aligns across 12 bases. Losses at the gene ends were 3 bases for V and 7 bases for J; bases not matched to a gene: 7. The CDR3 length is 17 residues. Germline V gene lookup returns CDR1 MDHEN and CDR2 SYDVKM.

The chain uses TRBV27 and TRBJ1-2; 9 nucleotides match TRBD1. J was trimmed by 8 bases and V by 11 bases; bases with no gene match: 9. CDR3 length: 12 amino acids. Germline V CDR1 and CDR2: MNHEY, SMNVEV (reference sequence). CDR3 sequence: CAGPGQGNGYTF. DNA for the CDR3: TGTGCCGGACCGGGACAGGGAAACGGCTACACCTTC.

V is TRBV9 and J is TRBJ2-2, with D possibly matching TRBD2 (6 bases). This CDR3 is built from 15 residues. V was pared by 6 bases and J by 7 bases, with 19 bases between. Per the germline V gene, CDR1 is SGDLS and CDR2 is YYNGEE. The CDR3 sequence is CASTLSGSSRGELFF. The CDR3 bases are TGTGCCAGCACCCTCTCCGGGAGCTCACGCGGGGAGCTGTTTTTT. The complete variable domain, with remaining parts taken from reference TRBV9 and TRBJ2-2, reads DSGVTQTPKHLITATGQRVTLRCSPRSGDLSVYWYQQSLDQGLQFLIQYYNGEERAKGNILERFSAQQFPDLHSELNLSSLELGDSALYFCASTLSGSSRGELFFGEGSRLTVL.